The 28 T cell receptor beta chains presented below share a single source sample, sequenced in a study of shared clonotypes between healthy human individuals. CD8 cells regarded as naive lacked CD45RO, were positively chosen for CCR7, and omitted terminally differentiated effector memory CD45RA+ cells. Generated by immunoSEQ multiplex PCR, the TCRdb table keeps only in-frame clones and is missing some. The table includes around 650,000 clones, approximately 96% detected once. Input material: naive CD8+ T cells sorted from blood. The receptors here all came from a woman younger than 45 in good health.

This clone showed up just once. This chain joins TRBV5-8 and TRBJ2-7; D call uncertain. V was pared by 0 bases and J by 6 bases, with 7 bases between. Germline CDR1 is SGHTS and CDR2 is YDEGEE. The CDR3 has 12 residues. CDR3 residues: CASSLAGSEQYF. CDR3 coding DNA: TGTGCCAGCAGCTTGGCCGGCTCCGAGCAGTACTTC. Supplemented by reference TRBV5-8 and TRBJ2-7, the full variable domain reads EAGVTQSPTHLIKTRGQQATLRCSPISGHTSVYWYQQALGLGLQFLLWYDEGEERNRGNFPPRFSGRQFPNYSSELNVNALELEDSALYLCASSLAGSEQYFGPGTRLTVT.

This chain connects TRBV27 to TRBJ1-2; possible D gene TRBD1, 5 bases. This CDR3 is 13 amino acids long. Between the trimmed V and J ends, which lost 10 bases and 4 bases, there was a span of 16 bases. CDR1 and CDR2 from the germline V gene are MNHEY and SMNVEV (reference sequence). Written as DNA, the CDR3 is TGTGCCACCGCCCCGGGGCCTTTCTATGGCTACACCTTC. Translated, it gives CATAPGPFYGYTF.

This clone showed up just once. The rearrangement joins TRBV5-6 to TRBJ2-7; D call uncertain. The CDR3 loop spans 12 amino acids. Germline-derived CDR1 and CDR2 are SGHDT and YYEEEE. V gave up 0 bases and J gave up 5 bases, with 6 bases separating them. The CDR3 sequence is CASSLETDEQYF. CDR3 nucleotides: TGTGCCAGCAGCTTGGAGACTGACGAGCAGTACTTC.

As for this clone: The same CDR3 arises from other DNA sequences in this sample as well. The rearrangement uses TRBV27 and TRBJ1-5; D is perhaps TRBD1 (5 bases). The CDR3 is 14 amino acids. In germline, CDR1 is MNHEY, CDR2 SMNVEV (reference sequence). Trimming removed 3 bases at V and 1 base at J, with 7 bases between. Here the CDR3 reads CASSFSGSNQPQHF. For the CDR3, the DNA is TGTGCCAGCAGTTTTTCAGGGAGCAATCAGCCCCAGCATTTT.

The chain links TRBV5-1 to TRBJ2-1; D is perhaps TRBD2 (5 bases). Germline V lookup: CDR1 SGHRS, CDR2 YFSETQ. CDR3 length: 16 amino acids. V lost 3 bases and J lost 0, with 13 bases in between. This CDR3 is CASSWMWESSYNEQFF. As DNA, the CDR3 is TGCGCCAGCAGCTGGATGTGGGAGAGCTCCTACAATGAGCAGTTCTTC.

This chain links TRBV11-3 with TRBJ2-3, with 10 bases fitting TRBD2. Germline values: CDR1 SGHNT, CDR2 YENEEA. CDR3 length equals 17 residues. Germline trimming cut 5 bases from V and 2 bases from J; bases unmatched to any gene: 10. CDR3 nucleotide sequence: TGTGCCAGCAGCCGTGGGAGCGGGAGGGTGGACACAGATACGCAGTATTTT. It translates to CASSRGSGRVDTDTQYF.

The chain links TRBV29-1 to TRBJ2-5; 10 positions match TRBD1. The CDR3 extends over 14 amino acids. V was pared by 6 bases and J by 5 bases, with 9 bases of the junction left unmatched. Germline V gene lookup returns CDR1 SQVTM and CDR2 ANQGSEA. CDR3 protein: CSVAGTGERETQYF. In nucleotides, the CDR3 is TGCAGCGTAGCCGGGACAGGGGAGCGGGAGACCCAGTACTTC.

This sequence joins TRBV19 and TRBJ1-2, with D possibly being TRBD1 (5 bases). The germline CDR1 and CDR2 sequences are LNHDA and SQIVND (reference sequence). The CDR3 has 14 amino acids. V lost 4 bases to trimming and J lost 4 bases, with 13 bases between them. The CDR3: CASSSPWDGYGYTF. The CDR3 DNA follows: TGTGCCAGTAGTAGCCCCTGGGACGGCTATGGCTACACCTTC.

The rearrangement links TRBV19 to TRBJ2-7, with 14 nucleotides matching TRBD2. The junction had 10 bases not matched to a gene; V was cut back by 6 bases and J by 6 bases. CDR1 is LNHDA and CDR2 is SQIVND in the germline V gene (reference sequence). This CDR3 contains 16 residues. CDR3 region: CASSQGTSGRHVEQYF. CDR3 sequence (DNA): TGTGCCAGTAGCCAGGGGACTAGCGGGAGACATGTCGAGCAGTACTTC. Looking up the rest from reference TRBV19 and TRBJ2-7 gives the full variable domain: DGGITQSPKYLFRKEGQNVTLSCEQNLNHDAMYWYRQDPGQGLRLIYYSQIVNDFQKGDIAEGYSVSREKKESFPLTVTSAQKNPTAFYLCASSQGTSGRHVEQYFGPGTRLTVT.

The V gene is TRBV19, the J gene TRBJ1-1; 8 positions agree with TRBD1. This CDR3 is 16 amino acids long. CDR1 and CDR2 (germline): LNHDA, SQIVND (reference sequence). Trimming removed 6 bases from V and 5 bases from J; junction bases left unmatched: 14. The CDR3 nucleotides read TGTGCCAGTAGCCAACCAGGGGGCGCAAGATGGACTGAAGCTTTCTTT. Its translation: CASSQPGGARWTEAFF.

Worth noting for this clone: Within the sample, other DNA sequences also encode this same CDR3. The chain joins TRBV27 to TRBJ1-2; 7 bases align to TRBD1. The CDR3 has 12 amino acids. The germline CDR1 and CDR2 sequences are MNHEY and SMNVEV (reference sequence). The V and J ends lost 6 bases and 8 bases, in that order; junction bases with no gene match: 6. CDR3 nucleotide sequence: TGTGCCAGCAGAACAGGGGCGCGGGGCTACACCTTC. This encodes CASRTGARGYTF.

This chain uses TRBV19 with TRBJ1-2, with a weak D call TRBD1 (5 bases). Germline CDR1 and CDR2: LNHDA and SQIVND (reference sequence). There are 15 residues in the CDR3. Between the trimmed V and J ends, which lost 3 bases and 6 bases, there was a span of 17 bases. CDR3 residues: CASSISAEGVHGYTF. CDR3 nucleotide sequence: TGTGCCAGTAGTATTTCGGCAGAAGGGGTTCATGGCTACACCTTC. Full variable domain (remainder filled in from reference TRBV19 and TRBJ1-2): DGGITQSPKYLFRKEGQNVTLSCEQNLNHDAMYWYRQDPGQGLRLIYYSQIVNDFQKGDIAEGYSVSREKKESFPLTVTSAQKNPTAFYLCASSISAEGVHGYTFGSGTRLTVV.

J is TRBJ1-1 and V is TRBV28; D uncertain. CDR1 and CDR2 (germline): MDHEN, SYDVKM. The CDR3 spans 11 residues. The CDR3 DNA is TGTGTGTCCCGGTTGAACACTGAAGCTTTCTTT. This translates into CVSRLNTEAFF.

The chain has TRBV28 and TRBJ2-1, with no clear D. V shed 10 bases and J shed 0 bases, with 10 bases lying between them. Germline values: CDR1 MDHEN, CDR2 SYDVKM. The CDR3 contains 13 residues. CDR3 amino acids: CAISVSSYNEQFF. For the CDR3, the DNA is TGTGCCATATCGGTGAGCTCCTACAATGAGCAGTTCTTC. Combining the CDR3 with reference TRBV28 and TRBJ2-1 gives the whole variable domain DVKVTQSSRYLVKRTGEKVFLECVQDMDHENMFWYRQDPGLGLRLIYFSYDVKMKEKGDIPEGYSVSREKKERFSLILESASTNQTSMYLCAISVSSYNEQFFGPGTRLTVL.

The sample holds one count of this clone. V usage is TRBV27 and J usage is TRBJ2-1; 10 positions agree with TRBD1. This CDR3 is 16 amino acids long. The V segment lost 0 bases and the J segment 6 bases; nucleotides outside the gene matches: 5. Looked up from germline, CDR1 is MNHEY and CDR2 is SMNVEV (reference sequence). The CDR3 nucleotides are TGTGCCAGCAGTTTATCCGGGACAGGGGCTCTCAATGAGCAGTTCTTC. Translation gives CASSLSGTGALNEQFF.

The chain uses TRBV7-2 and TRBJ2-1, with D perhaps matching TRBD2 (5 bases). Trimming took off 5 bases at V and 5 bases at J, with 19 bases between the two ends. Germline V gene data show CDR1 as SGHTA and CDR2 as FQGNSA. CDR3 length: 16 amino acids. As DNA, the CDR3 is TGTGCCAGCAGCGTCTTCGTCGCGGGCGAGGACAATGAGCAGTTCTTC. It is translated as CASSVFVAGEDNEQFF. Full variable domain (missing parts from reference TRBV7-2 and TRBJ2-1): GAGVSQSPSNKVTEKGKDVELRCDPISGHTALYWYRQSLGQGLEFLIYFQGNSAPDKSGLPSDRFSAERTGGSVSTLTIQRTQQEDSAVYLCASSVFVAGEDNEQFFGPGTRLTVL.

This chain joins TRBV6-6 and TRBJ2-3; 8 bases are shared with TRBD1. The CDR3 is 15 amino acids. V trimming: 5 bases; J trimming: 1 base; junction bases outside the gene matches: 5. Germline CDR1 reads MNHNY; CDR2 reads SVGAGI (reference sequence). CDR3 in amino acids: CASSAQGAGTDTQYF. The CDR3 DNA is TGTGCCAGCAGTGCTCAGGGGGCCGGCACAGATACGCAGTATTTT.

The rearrangement uses TRBV15 and TRBJ1-2, with D possibly TRBD1 on 5 matching bases. The CDR3 spans 16 residues. CDR1 is LNHNV, CDR2 YYDKDF, per germline (reference sequence). V was pared by 0 bases and J by 4 bases, with 15 bases between. The CDR3 spells CATSRDIRGASYGYTF. The CDR3 DNA follows: TGTGCCACCAGCAGAGATATAAGGGGCGCTTCCTATGGCTACACCTTC.

V and J are TRBV28 and TRBJ2-3; D unresolved. The V gene lost 8 bases and the J gene lost 2 bases, with 5 bases spanning the gap. CDR1 and CDR2 (germline): MDHEN, SYDVKM. The CDR3 covers 11 residues. DNA of the CDR3: TGTGCCAGCCATACCACAGATACGCAGTATTTT. It specifies CASHTTDTQYF. The full variable domain, rest sourced from reference TRBV28 and TRBJ2-3, is DVKVTQSSRYLVKRTGEKVFLECVQDMDHENMFWYRQDPGLGLRLIYFSYDVKMKEKGDIPEGYSVSREKKERFSLILESASTNQTSMYLCASHTTDTQYFGPGTRLTVL.

This sequence joins TRBV18 and TRBJ2-1; 7 positions agree with TRBD2. The germline V gene has CDR1 KGHSH and CDR2 LQKENI. The CDR3 is made up of 14 amino acids. V lost 2 bases to trimming and J lost 8 bases; unmatched junction nucleotides: 6. CDR3 in amino acids: CASSPASGNYEQFF. Here the CDR3 DNA reads TGTGCCAGCTCACCAGCCAGCGGGAACTATGAGCAGTTCTTC.

J is TRBJ2-1 and V is TRBV7-7; unclear D gene. Trimming removed 3 bases from V and 0 bases from J, with 9 bases in between. The CDR3 is 15 residues long. The germline V gene encodes CDR1 SSHAT and CDR2 FNYEAQ (reference sequence). The CDR3 DNA sequence: TGTGCCAGCAGCTTGAGCGAGAGCTCCTACAATGAGCAGTTCTTC. Protein sequence: CASSLSESSYNEQFF.

To note about this clone: The same CDR3 can be traced to other DNA sequences in this sample. This chain links TRBV28 with TRBJ2-7; D is unresolved. There are 12 residues in the CDR3. The germline gives CDR1 MDHEN, CDR2 SYDVKM. The V and J ends lost 5 bases and 3 bases respectively, with 8 bases between them. CDR3: CASSLRNYEQYF. For the CDR3, the DNA is TGTGCCAGCAGTCTCAGAAACTACGAGCAGTACTTC. Based on the CDR3 plus reference TRBV28 and TRBJ2-7, the full variable domain is DVKVTQSSRYLVKRTGEKVFLECVQDMDHENMFWYRQDPGLGLRLIYFSYDVKMKEKGDIPEGYSVSREKKERFSLILESASTNQTSMYLCASSLRNYEQYFGPGTRLTVT.

The chain links TRBV27 to TRBJ1-4; possible D gene TRBD1, 5 bases. Trimming left V 7 bases short and J 4 bases short, with 13 bases between. The length of the CDR3 is 14 residues. The germline CDR1 and CDR2 sequences are MNHEY and SMNVEV (reference sequence). CDR3: CASTHRLGNEKLFF. For the CDR3, the DNA is TGTGCCAGCACTCACAGGTTAGGTAATGAAAAACTGTTTTTT. The whole variable domain, remainder taken from reference TRBV27 and TRBJ1-4, is EAQVTQNPRYLITVTGKKLTVTCSQNMNHEYMSWYRQDPGLGLRQIYYSMNVEVTDKGDVPEGYKVSRKEKRNFPLILESPSPNQTSLYFCASTHRLGNEKLFFGSGTQLSVL.

The chain joins TRBV27 to TRBJ2-1; D gene ambiguous. Germline V gene data show CDR1 as MNHEY and CDR2 as SMNVEV (reference sequence). The CDR3 has 11 amino acids. V was clipped by 2 bases and J by 8 bases, with 4 bases between them. The CDR3 DNA is TGTGCCAGCAGTTTAGCTGATGAGCAGTTCTTC. This codes for CASSLADEQFF.

This clone was seen only once. J is TRBJ2-1 and V is TRBV2; perhaps TRBD2 as D (6 bases). V was shortened by 4 bases and J by 0 bases, with 13 bases between the two germline ends. The germline V gene encodes CDR1 SNHLY and CDR2 FYNNEI. CDR3 length: 16 amino acids. CDR3 in amino acids: CASSAGTGSSYNEQFF. As DNA, the CDR3 is TGTGCCAGCAGTGCCGGGACTGGAAGCTCCTACAATGAGCAGTTCTTC.

The V gene is TRBV28, the J gene TRBJ2-2; tentative D call: TRBD1 (6 bases). The CDR3 is made up of 13 amino acids. The V end lost 6 bases, the J end lost 4 bases, and 9 bases lay between the germline ends. Germline V CDR1 and CDR2: MDHEN, SYDVKM. CDR3 coding DNA: TGTGCCAGCAGAACAGGGTTCACCGGGGAGCTGTTTTTT. Translated, it gives CASRTGFTGELFF.

The chain joins TRBV29-1 to TRBJ2-2; D tentatively fits TRBD1 or TRBD2 (5 bases each). The germline V gene has CDR1 SQVTM and CDR2 ANQGSEA. V was pared by 5 bases and J by 4 bases, with 26 bases between. This CDR3 contains 18 residues. The CDR3 region is CSVFGGPINTKGTGELFF. CDR3 coding DNA: TGCAGCGTTTTTGGGGGACCAATCAATACTAAGGGCACCGGGGAGCTGTTTTTT.

The table lists this clone with a count of one. The rearrangement uses TRBV27 and TRBJ2-3; 7 positions agree with TRBD1. Germline V CDR1 and CDR2: MNHEY, SMNVEV (reference sequence). The CDR3 is made up of 17 amino acids. With V trimmed by 4 bases and J by 2 bases, 12 bases remained unmatched. The chain's CDR3 is CASSWGTASKITDTQYF. The CDR3 nucleotides read TGTGCCAGCAGTTGGGGGACAGCTAGTAAGATCACAGATACGCAGTATTTT.